These T cell receptor beta chains were read from a single sample in a study of PD-1 blockade in classical Hodgkin lymphoma. The data were produced by immunoSEQ multiplex PCR, yet TCRdb's version contains in-frame clones alone and is incomplete. This sample has some 46,000 clones; over 70% occur once, and the top ten carry roughly 22%. Sequenced here: peripheral blood mononuclear cells (PBMCs), sampled before the second cycle of nivolumab. The receptors stem from a human donor with classical Hodgkin lymphoma. Both conserved end residues are trimmed from each CDR3. Clone size is not always given. Where it is, it says once, few, many or a class for expanded clones.

>TRBV5-1|-|TRBJ2-1
ASSPLGPGSYNEQF
>TRBV19|-|TRBJ2-1
ASSIARANEQF
>TRBV7-8|-|TRBJ2-7
ASSLGTGYGREQY
>TRBV2|-|TRBJ2-2
ASSVLAGAGELF
>TRBV9|-|TRBJ2-3
ASSAGVLDTQY
>TRBV4-3|few|TRBJ1-5
ASSRSLTGNQPQH
>TRBV4-3|-|TRBJ1-3
ASSYYRAGGNTIY
>TRBV5-6|-|TRBJ1-2
ASSPGWGDYGYT
>TRBV27|-|TRBJ1-3
ASSFRGGRDTIY
>TRBV23-1|-|TRBJ2-7
ASSPMGA
>TRBV27|-|TRBJ1-5
ASSRERGRGNQPQH
>TRBV7-9|-|TRBJ2-2
ASSLGLMTGELF
>TRBV9|-|TRBJ2-3
ASSVGDGYSTDTQY
>TRBV6-5|-|TRBJ1-1
ASRQRDRGLGF
>TRBV11-3|once|TRBJ2-7
ASSPGVGNGEQY
>TRBV19|-|TRBJ2-2
ASRDTNTGELF
>TRBV19|-|TRBJ1-4
ASSPPVGAGLEKLF
>TRBV28|-|TRBJ1-5
ASSIQGAGQPQH
>TRBV2|-|TRBJ2-1
ASRELTGGGSSYNEQF
>TRBV5-4|-|TRBJ2-6
ASSLGNSGANVLT
>TRBV19|-|TRBJ2-6
ASSGGPSTGANVLT
>TRBV18|-|TRBJ1-1
ASSPRTGETEAF
>TRBV18|-|TRBJ2-5
ASSVQGIQETQY
>TRBV16|few|TRBJ1-2
ASSQFIVQGGYT
>TRBV6-1|-|TRBJ2-5
ASSEVPYRETQY